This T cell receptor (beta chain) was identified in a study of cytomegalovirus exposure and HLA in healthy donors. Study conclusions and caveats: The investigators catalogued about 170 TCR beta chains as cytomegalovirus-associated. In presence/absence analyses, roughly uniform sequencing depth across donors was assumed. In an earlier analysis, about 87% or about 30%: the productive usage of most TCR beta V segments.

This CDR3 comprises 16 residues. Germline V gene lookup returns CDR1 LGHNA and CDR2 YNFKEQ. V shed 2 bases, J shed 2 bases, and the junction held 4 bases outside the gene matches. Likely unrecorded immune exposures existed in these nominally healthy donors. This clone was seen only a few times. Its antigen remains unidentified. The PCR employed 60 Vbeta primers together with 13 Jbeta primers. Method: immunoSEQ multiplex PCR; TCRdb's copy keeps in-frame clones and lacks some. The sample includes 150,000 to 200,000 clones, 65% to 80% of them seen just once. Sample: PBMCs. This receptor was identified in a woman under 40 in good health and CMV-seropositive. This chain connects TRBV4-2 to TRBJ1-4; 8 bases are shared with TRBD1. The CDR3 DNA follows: TGTGCCAGCAGCCAAACAGGGGGGGGTACTAATGAAAAACTGTTTTTT. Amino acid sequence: CASSQTGGGTNEKLFF.